The 21 T cell receptor beta chains below all came from one sample that was sequenced in a study of post-analysis software for immune sequencing data. Notes on the study in general: Several TRBV segments, TRBV5-6, TRBV5-1 and TRBV20-1 among them, were found more frequent in patients than controls.

No antigen is known for these receptors. The TCR beta cDNA libraries carried unique molecular identifiers. A single record per CDR3 protein comes from TCRdb applying MiXCR to the PCR reads. Of 350,000 to 450,000 distinct CDR3 sequences in the sample, about a third are singletons; the top ten hold 10% to 15%. Material for sequencing was blood. The receptors were sampled from a girl aged 5 to 17 with multiple sclerosis.

The rearrangement joins TRBV30 to TRBJ2-3; no clear D. V gave up 1 base and J gave up 3 bases, with 8 bases separating them. The CDR3 spans 13 residues. Germline CDR1 reads GTSNPN; CDR2 reads SVGIG (reference sequence). Written as DNA, the CDR3 is TGTGCCTGGAGTGAGACTTTTACAGATACGCAGTATTTT. Encoded protein: CAWSETFTDTQYF.

V gene TRBV10-3 combines with J gene TRBJ2-3; TRBD2 agrees at 7 bases. This CDR3 contains 16 residues. In germline, CDR1 is ENHRY, CDR2 SYGVKD. The junction had 7 bases not matched to a gene; V was cut back by 0 bases and J by 4 bases. This chain's CDR3 is CAISESGGTTADTQYF. DNA of the CDR3: TGTGCCATCAGTGAGTCCGGGGGGACCACCGCAGATACGCAGTATTTT.

The chain uses TRBV5-5 and TRBJ1-2; TRBD1 might be the D (5 bases). Germline V lookup: CDR1 SGHKS, CDR2 YYEKEE (reference sequence). The CDR3 sequence is 13 residues long. V dropped 4 bases and J dropped 8 bases, with 15 bases sitting between them. The DNA of the CDR3 is TGTGCCAGCAGCGTATGGGCGGGGCAGGGCTACACCTTC. Its translation is CASSVWAGQGYTF.

This clonotype was counted between two and nine times. The chain links TRBV29-1 to TRBJ2-3, with 11 bases that match TRBD1. The J segment lost 4 bases and the V segment lost 0 bases, leaving 9 bases of the junction unmatched. The CDR3 contains 17 residues. CDR1 and CDR2 (germline): SQVTM, ANQGSEA. The CDR3 protein is CSVEDIGQGALSDTQYF. The CDR3 region has the DNA TGCAGCGTTGAAGATATAGGACAGGGGGCTTTGTCAGATACGCAGTATTTT.

The chain carries TRBV12-3 or TRBV12-4 and TRBJ2-1, with D maybe TRBD2 (5 bases). The CDR3 sequence is 16 residues long. V lost 1 base, J lost 4 bases, and 14 bases lay in between. In DNA, the CDR3 is TGTGCCAGCAGTTTAGACCAAGCGGTCATTTACAATGAGCAGTTCTTC. Translation: CASSLDQAVIYNEQFF.

Comment on this clonotype: This may come from a read error, since a much larger clone is one base off. The chain joins TRBV20-1 to TRBJ2-4, with D perhaps matching TRBD1 or TRBD2 (5 bases each). Per the germline V gene, CDR1 is DFQATT and CDR2 is SNEGSKA (reference sequence). V shed 3 bases and J shed 2 bases, with 8 bases lying between them. The CDR3 covers 13 residues. CDR3 residues: CSARGVTKNIQYF. CDR3 bases: TGCAGTGCTAGGGGGGTAACCAAAAACATTCAGTACTTC.

This chain links TRBV11-2 with TRBJ2-7; D gene ambiguous. Per germline, CDR1 SGHAT and CDR2 FQNNGV. CDR3 length equals 13 residues. Trimming pared 5 bases from V and 0 bases from J, leaving 8 bases between. The CDR3 DNA sequence: TGTGCCAGCAGCCGAGCGTTCTCCTACGAGCAGTACTTC. This codes for CASSRAFSYEQYF.

This chain uses TRBV7-2 with TRBJ1-2, with a weak D call TRBD1 (6 bases). V lost 0 bases, J lost 6 bases, and 11 bases lay in between. CDR3 size: 14 residues. From germline, CDR1 is SGHTA and CDR2 FQGNSA. This CDR3 reads CASSLARGPDGYTF. CDR3 in DNA: TGTGCCAGCAGCTTAGCTCGGGGGCCGGATGGCTACACCTTC.

The J gene is TRBJ1-2, the V gene TRBV11-2, with D perhaps TRBD1 (5 bases). Trimming pared 4 bases from V and 4 bases from J, leaving 13 bases between. Per the germline V gene, CDR1 is SGHAT and CDR2 is FQNNGV. This CDR3 has 14 residues. The CDR3 bases are TGTGCCAGCAGCTCCGACGGGGACTTCTATGGCTACACCTTC. This gives the protein CASSSDGDFYGYTF.

The chain has TRBV28 and TRBJ1-4; 9 positions match TRBD1. CDR3 length: 19 amino acids. The J segment lost 5 bases and the V segment lost 2 bases, leaving 15 bases of the junction unmatched. Germline V gene sequence: CDR1 MDHEN, CDR2 SYDVKM. CDR3 loop: CASSLGWTGARTSNEKLFF. The CDR3 bases are TGTGCCAGCAGTTTAGGGTGGACAGGGGCCCGTACGTCCAATGAAAAACTGTTTTTT.

V and J are TRBV5-1 and TRBJ2-1, with 9 positions matching TRBD1. Germline V gene data show CDR1 as SGHRS and CDR2 as YFSETQ. The CDR3 is 14 amino acids. J gave up 9 bases and V 5 bases, and 9 bases lay outside the gene matches. The CDR3 loop reads CASRQGAHRGEQFF. The CDR3 nucleotides read TGCGCCAGCAGACAGGGGGCTCACCGTGGTGAGCAGTTCTTC.

The genes are TRBV7-8 and TRBJ2-2, with D possibly TRBD2 on 5 matching bases. V shed 6 bases and J shed 4 bases, with 15 bases lying between them. The CDR3 extends over 15 amino acids. Germline assignment: CDR1 SGHVS and CDR2 FQNEAQ. In nucleotides, the CDR3 is TGTGCCAGCAGTCTGAGGCGAGGGCGCACCGGGGAGCTGTTTTTT. It specifies CASSLRRGRTGELFF.

The chain carries TRBV4-3 and TRBJ1-2; possibly TRBD1 for D (6 bases). The CDR3 contains 14 residues. V was pared by 0 bases and J by 3 bases, with 8 bases between. Germline V gene lookup returns CDR1 LGHNA and CDR2 YSLEER. CDR3 in DNA: TGCGCCAGCAGCCAAGAGGAGGGGGACTATGGCTACACCTTC. Amino acid sequence: CASSQEEGDYGYTF.

This clonotype was recorded only once. This chain uses TRBV28 with TRBJ1-2, with 10 bases identical to TRBD1. Trimming at V came to 4 bases and at J to 4 bases, leaving 6 bases not matched to a gene. The CDR3 extends over 15 amino acids. In germline, CDR1 is MDHEN, CDR2 SYDVKM. In DNA form, the CDR3 reads TGTGCCAGCAGTTCCGGACAGGGGGATCCCTATGGCTACACCTTC. As protein: CASSSGQGDPYGYTF.

The rearrangement links TRBV6-1 to TRBJ1-2; 8 bases are shared with TRBD1. This CDR3 spans 14 amino acids. V shed 9 bases and J 5 bases; nucleotides not matched to a gene: 11. Germline V gene sequence: CDR1 MNHNS, CDR2 SASEGT. The CDR3 region has the DNA TGTGCCAGTGCGGGACAGGCCTTTTGGTATGGCTACACCTTC. The encoded protein is CASAGQAFWYGYTF.

A remark on this clonotype: A read error may produce the germline difference seen at one junction end. The CDR3 bases are TGTGCCAGCAGCTCTGTCGGGACAGGGCCTCACCAAGAGGCCCAGTACTTC. It encodes CASSSVGTGPHQEAQYF. The chain couples TRBV7-9 to TRBJ2-5; TRBD1 agrees at 9 bases. CDR3 length: 17 amino acids. CDR1 and CDR2 (germline): SEHNR, FQNEAQ (reference sequence).

There are a few counts of this clonotype. This sequence joins TRBV5-5 and TRBJ1-6; no firm D call. Trimming took 0 bases from V and 10 from J, leaving 8 bases between them. This CDR3 has 13 residues. CDR1 and CDR2 (germline): SGHKS, YYEKEE (reference sequence). As DNA, the CDR3 is TGTGCCAGCAGCTTGGAATGGGAATCACCCCTCCACTTT. Its translation: CASSLEWESPLHF. The entire variable domain, with the rest obtained from reference TRBV5-5 and TRBJ1-6, is as follows: DAGVTQSPTHLIKTRGQQVTLRCSPISGHKSVSWYQQVLGQGPQFIFQYYEKEERGRGNFPDRFSARQFPNYSSELNVNALLLGDSALYLCASSLEWESPLHFGNGTRLTVT.

This clonotype has only a few counts. The V gene is TRBV20-1, the J gene TRBJ2-3, with TRBD1 matching over 10 bases. The CDR3 is made up of 17 amino acids. Germline V gene sequence: CDR1 DFQATT, CDR2 SNEGSKA (reference sequence). J was trimmed by 1 base and V by 6 bases; bases with no gene match: 13. CDR3 nucleotides: TGCAGTGCACCGGGACAGGGGAGGAGGGGGGGCACAGATACGCAGTATTTT. Amino acid sequence: CSAPGQGRRGGTDTQYF.

The chain carries TRBV20-1 and TRBJ2-5; 8 bases map to TRBD2. The V gene end was trimmed by 3 bases and the J gene end by 4 bases; junction bases not matched to a gene: 4. This CDR3 spans 13 amino acids. Germline lookup yields CDR1 DFQATT and CDR2 SNEGSKA (reference sequence). The CDR3 here is CSASGGATETQYF. The CDR3 DNA is TGCAGTGCTAGCGGGGGGGCCACAGAGACCCAGTACTTC.

V is TRBV20-1 and J is TRBJ2-3; tentative D call: TRBD2 (6 bases). V gave up 5 bases and J gave up 4 bases, with 16 bases separating them. CDR3 length: 14 amino acids. Germline V CDR1 and CDR2: DFQATT, SNEGSKA (reference sequence). The chain's CDR3 is CSAYRDGGSDTQYF. For the CDR3, the DNA is TGCAGTGCTTACCGAGACGGGGGATCAGATACGCAGTATTTT.

This clonotype was recorded a few times. The chain combines TRBV7-2 with TRBJ2-4; 7 bases align to TRBD1. Germline V CDR1 and CDR2: SGHTA, FQGNSA. The CDR3 consists of 17 residues. J lost 1 base, V lost 5 bases, and 11 bases had no gene match. CDR3 sequence (DNA): TGTGCCAGCAGCACTCCGACAGGGAGTCTCGCCAAAAACATTCAGTACTTC. Translated, it gives CASSTPTGSLAKNIQYF. The full variable domain, in which reference TRBV7-2 and TRBJ2-4 provide the parts outside the CDR3, is GAGVSQSPSNKVTEKGKDVELRCDPISGHTALYWYRQSLGQGLEFLIYFQGNSAPDKSGLPSDRFSAERTGGSVSTLTIQRTQQEDSAVYLCASSTPTGSLAKNIQYFGAGTRLSVL.